A selection of T cell receptor beta chains follows, all from one sample in a study of CXCR3-negative and CXCR3-positive naive CD8 T cells. Using the 5' RACE reads, TCRdb records one entry per CDR3 protein without DNA. The sample features about 120,000 distinct CDR3 sequences, with just over 0.35% in its top ten. The sequenced sample was naive CXCR3+ CD8+ T cells from blood. The origin of the receptors is a human donor in good health. Some clones in this sample may be carry-over from other donors' samples. The CDR3 runs from the conserved cysteine through the conserved F or W.

V: TRBV29-1; J: TRBJ2-3; CDR3: CSLLLQREVGDTQYF
V: TRBV7-9; J: TRBJ1-5; CDR3: CASSPSGTGGDQPQHF
V: TRBV12-5; J: TRBJ1-1; CDR3: CASGIGTTIGNTEAFF
V: TRBV7-9; J: TRBJ2-4; CDR3: CASSLLAGRDIQYF
V: TRBV2; J: TRBJ1-1; CDR3: CASSITGSTDFF
V: TRBV6-2/TRBV6-3; J: TRBJ2-1; CDR3: CASSYSKIAGYNEQFF
V: TRBV15; J: TRBJ2-5; CDR3: CATSRSGGETQYF
V: TRBV29-1; J: TRBJ1-1; CDR3: CSVEVSGTGTEAFF
V: TRBV4-3; J: TRBJ2-7; CDR3: CASSQDGGAYEQYF
V: TRBV7-7; J: TRBJ1-3; CDR3: CASSRDSSSGNTIYF
V: TRBV10-3; J: TRBJ2-7; CDR3: CAISEWGLSGSVYEQYF
V: TRBV3-1; J: TRBJ2-5; CDR3: CASSPFLGGPGETQYF
V: TRBV9; J: TRBJ2-1; CDR3: CASSVVKGEQFF
V: TRBV28; J: TRBJ2-5; CDR3: CASSPERGQETQYF
V: TRBV6-5; J: TRBJ2-1; CDR3: CASSTTGSLFF
V: TRBV6-6; J: TRBJ2-7; CDR3: CAVGQGVFFGQYF
V: TRBV29-1; J: TRBJ2-1; CDR3: CSVEELGTGNEQFF
V: TRBV5-1; J: TRBJ2-1; CDR3: CASSWKGALSYNEQFF
V: TRBV9; J: TRBJ1-2; CDR3: CASSEGVGYGYTF
V: TRBV28; J: TRBJ2-2; CDR3: CASSLVTTGPNTGELFF
V: TRBV11-3; J: TRBJ2-3; CDR3: CASSFRLAGGPAPQYF
V: TRBV5-6; J: TRBJ1-4; CDR3: CASSSSSTGKLFF
V: TRBV7-9; J: TRBJ2-7; CDR3: CASSYPSTAYEQYF
V: TRBV2; J: TRBJ2-4; CDR3: CASSDQRLAKNIQYF
V: TRBV7-6; J: TRBJ2-1; CDR3: CASTPRGGGNNEQFF
V: TRBV9; J: TRBJ2-7; CDR3: CASSPRTTVYEQYF
V: TRBV11-2; J: TRBJ2-2; CDR3: CASSLSIYGELFF
V: TRBV12-3/TRBV12-4; J: TRBJ2-1; CDR3: CASSPQSSGNNEQFF
V: TRBV28; J: TRBJ2-3; CDR3: CASSLGNTDTQYF
V: TRBV12-3/TRBV12-4; J: TRBJ2-7; CDR3: CASSFSGDPPYEQYF
V: TRBV6-5; J: TRBJ2-5; CDR3: CASSPGPGYSPQYF
V: TRBV7-2; J: TRBJ2-3; CDR3: CASSLVDTQYF
V: TRBV7-9; J: TRBJ1-1; CDR3: CASSLVAGNTEAFF
V: TRBV15; J: TRBJ2-7; CDR3: CATSRDRGQGAYEQYF
V: TRBV7-9; J: TRBJ1-2; CDR3: CASSSNVRVGGGYTF
V: TRBV4-1; J: TRBJ1-1; CDR3: CASSQHTGFTEAFF
V: TRBV5-1; J: TRBJ2-1; CDR3: CASSSTPEYYNEQFF
V: TRBV2; J: TRBJ2-1; CDR3: CASSERSATIRPNEQFF
V: TRBV12-3/TRBV12-4; J: TRBJ2-1; CDR3: CASSLVTGPLYNEQFF
V: TRBV12-3/TRBV12-4; J: TRBJ1-1; CDR3: CASSLAWGTEAFF
V: TRBV13; J: TRBJ2-1; CDR3: CASSALASEQFF